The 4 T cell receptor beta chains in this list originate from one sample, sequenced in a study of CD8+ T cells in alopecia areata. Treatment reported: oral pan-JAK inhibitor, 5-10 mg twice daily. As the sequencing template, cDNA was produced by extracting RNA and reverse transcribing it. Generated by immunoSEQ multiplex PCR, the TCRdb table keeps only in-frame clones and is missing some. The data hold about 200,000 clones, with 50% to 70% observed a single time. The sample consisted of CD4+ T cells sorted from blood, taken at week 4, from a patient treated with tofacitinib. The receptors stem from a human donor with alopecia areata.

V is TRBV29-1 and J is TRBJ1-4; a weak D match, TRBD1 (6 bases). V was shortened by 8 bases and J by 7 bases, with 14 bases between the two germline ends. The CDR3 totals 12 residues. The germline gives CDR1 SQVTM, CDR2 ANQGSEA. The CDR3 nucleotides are TGCAGCTCACGACAGGACGGTGAAAAACTGTTTTTT. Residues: CSSRQDGEKLFF.

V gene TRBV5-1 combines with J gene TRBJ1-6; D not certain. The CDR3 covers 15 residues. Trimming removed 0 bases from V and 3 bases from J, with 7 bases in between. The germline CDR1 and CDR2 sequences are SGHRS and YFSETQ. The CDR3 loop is CASSLGDNYNSPLHF. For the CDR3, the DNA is TGCGCCAGCAGCTTGGGTGACAACTATAATTCACCCCTCCACTTT. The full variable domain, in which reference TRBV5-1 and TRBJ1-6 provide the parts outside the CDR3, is KAGVTQTPRYLIKTRGQQVTLSCSPISGHRSVSWYQQTPGQGLQFLFEYFSETQRNKGNFPGRFSGRQFSNSRSEMNVSTLELGDSALYLCASSLGDNYNSPLHFGNGTRLTVT.

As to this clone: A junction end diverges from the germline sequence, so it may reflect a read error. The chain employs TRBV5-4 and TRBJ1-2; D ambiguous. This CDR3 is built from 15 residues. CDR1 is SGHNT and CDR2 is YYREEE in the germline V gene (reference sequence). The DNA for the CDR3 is TGTGCCAGCAGCTTGGAGGCAGGATCTAAGTATGGCTACACCTTC. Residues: CASSLEAGSKYGYTF. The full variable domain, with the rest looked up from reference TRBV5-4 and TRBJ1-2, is ETGVTQSPTHLIKTRGQQVTLRCSSQSGHNTVSWYQQALGQGPQFIFQYYREEENGRGNFPPRFSGLQFPNYSSELNVNALELDDSALYLCASSLEAGSKYGYTFGSGTRLTVV.

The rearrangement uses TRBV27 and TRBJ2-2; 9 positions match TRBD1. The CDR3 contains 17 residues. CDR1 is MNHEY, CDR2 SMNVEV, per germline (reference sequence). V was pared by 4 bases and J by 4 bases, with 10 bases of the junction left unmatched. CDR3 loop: CASSSTTGTGLTGELFF. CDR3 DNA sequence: TGTGCCAGCAGTTCAACCACCGGGACAGGGCTCACCGGGGAGCTGTTTTTT.